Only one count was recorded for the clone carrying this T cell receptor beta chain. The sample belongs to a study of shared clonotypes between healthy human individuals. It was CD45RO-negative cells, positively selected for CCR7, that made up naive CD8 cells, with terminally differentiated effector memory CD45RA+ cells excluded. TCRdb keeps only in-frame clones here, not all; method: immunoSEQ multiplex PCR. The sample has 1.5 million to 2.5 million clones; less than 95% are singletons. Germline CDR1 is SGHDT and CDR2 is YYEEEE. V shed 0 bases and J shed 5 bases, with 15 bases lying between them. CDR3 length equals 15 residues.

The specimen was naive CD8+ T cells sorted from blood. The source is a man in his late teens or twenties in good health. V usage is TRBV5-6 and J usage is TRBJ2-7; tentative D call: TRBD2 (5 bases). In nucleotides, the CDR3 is TGTGCCAGCAGCTTGGGGGCTAGCCTGCCCGACGAGCAGTACTTC. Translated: CASSLGASLPDEQYF.